This T cell receptor beta chain appears in the sequencing data of a study of a mutant IDH1 vaccine in newly diagnosed glioma. In the study overall: Held at week 35, visit V12 was the safety follow-up, and visit V13 followed at week 47.

As concerns this clone: Its antigen is unknown.

Sequenced by immunoSEQ multiplex PCR; TCRdb stores in-frame clones only, minus some. This sample has over 50,000 clones, with over 75% found just once. General observations from the study: Overall, around 94% of patients had vaccine-induced immune responses.

Time point specified: week 47, end of study. In the vaccine, a single dose held 300 ug of the mutant IDH1 20-mer peptide, along with topical imiquimod. Patients were given eight vaccinations, scheduled in weeks 1, 3, 5, 7, 11, 15, 19 and 23. The clonotype originates from a woman aged 40 to 50 with glioma. Some clones in this sample may be carry-over from other donors' samples. The material sequenced was PBMCs, taken from a glioma patient whose treatment included an IDH1 peptide vaccine.

CDR3 in DNA: TGTGCCAGCAGCTTAGGGCGGGGGGGTCTGAATGAGCAGTTCTTC. Translation gives CASSLGRGGLNEQFF. The V call is TRBV11-3, the J call TRBJ2-1; the match to TRBD2 covers 9 bases. From germline, CDR1 is SGHNT and CDR2 YENEEA. Trimming took 1 base from V and 7 from J; bases not matched to a gene: 5. The CDR3 consists of 15 residues.